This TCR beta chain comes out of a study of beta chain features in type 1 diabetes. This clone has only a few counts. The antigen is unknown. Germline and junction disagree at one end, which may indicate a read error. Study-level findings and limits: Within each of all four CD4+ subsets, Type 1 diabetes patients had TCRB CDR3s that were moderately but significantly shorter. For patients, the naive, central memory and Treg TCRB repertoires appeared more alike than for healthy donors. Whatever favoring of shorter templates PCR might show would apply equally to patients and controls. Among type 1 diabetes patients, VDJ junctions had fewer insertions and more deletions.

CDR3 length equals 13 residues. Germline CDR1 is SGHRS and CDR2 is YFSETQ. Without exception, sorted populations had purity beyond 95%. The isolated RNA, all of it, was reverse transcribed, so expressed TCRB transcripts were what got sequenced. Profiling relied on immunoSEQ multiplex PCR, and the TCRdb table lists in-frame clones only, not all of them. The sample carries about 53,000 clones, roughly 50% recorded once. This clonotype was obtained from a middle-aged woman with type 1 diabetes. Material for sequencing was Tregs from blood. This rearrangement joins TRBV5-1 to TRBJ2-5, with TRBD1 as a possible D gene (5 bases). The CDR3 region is CASSYRNSKTQYF. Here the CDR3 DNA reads TGTGCCAGCAGCTACAGGAATAGTAAGACCCAGTACTTC.